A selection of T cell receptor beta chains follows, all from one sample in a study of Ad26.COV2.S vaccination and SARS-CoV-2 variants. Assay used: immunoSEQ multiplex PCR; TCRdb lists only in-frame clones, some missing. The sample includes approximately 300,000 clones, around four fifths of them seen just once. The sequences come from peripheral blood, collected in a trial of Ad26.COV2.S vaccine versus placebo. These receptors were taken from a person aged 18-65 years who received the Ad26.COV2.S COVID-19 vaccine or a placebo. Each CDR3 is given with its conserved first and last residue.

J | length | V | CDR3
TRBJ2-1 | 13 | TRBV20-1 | CSASSAGDNEQFF
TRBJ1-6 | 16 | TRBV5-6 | CASSWAGQTLSSPLHF
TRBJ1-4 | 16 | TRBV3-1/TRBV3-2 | CASSHTRGTGTEKLFF
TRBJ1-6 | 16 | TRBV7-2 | CASSLMGSAYNSPLHF
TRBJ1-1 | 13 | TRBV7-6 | CASSWRWADEAFF
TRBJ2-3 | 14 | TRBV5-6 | CASSGRRGKDTQYF
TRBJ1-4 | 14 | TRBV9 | CASSAGTGREKLFF
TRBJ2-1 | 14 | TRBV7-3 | CASSRIRGLNEQFF
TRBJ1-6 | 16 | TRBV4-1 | CASSQGGQAYNSPLHF
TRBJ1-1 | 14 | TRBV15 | CATSSDTPNTEAFF
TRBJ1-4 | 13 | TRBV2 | CASSGTGNEKLFF
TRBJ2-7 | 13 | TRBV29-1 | CSVNRDRVGEQYF
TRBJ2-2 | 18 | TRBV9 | CASRVEVGDRGVPGELFF
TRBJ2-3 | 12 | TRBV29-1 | CSVWTTTHTQYF
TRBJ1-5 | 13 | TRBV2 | CATMSWENQPQHF
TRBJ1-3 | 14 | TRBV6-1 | CASSELGLVNTIYF
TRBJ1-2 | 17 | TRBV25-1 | CASSEMRTGRGRSGYTF
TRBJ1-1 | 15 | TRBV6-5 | CASSYSGGQNTEAFF
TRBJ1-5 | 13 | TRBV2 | CASSPGAGQPQHF
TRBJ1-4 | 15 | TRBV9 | CASSAGGATNEKLFF
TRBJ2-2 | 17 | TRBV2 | CASSDRGGQPGAGELFF
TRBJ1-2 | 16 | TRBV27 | CASSLLTGGTTYGYTF
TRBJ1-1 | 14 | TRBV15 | CATSRDLVNTEAFF
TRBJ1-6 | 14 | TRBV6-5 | CASTDRGLGSPLHF
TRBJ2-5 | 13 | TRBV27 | CASSLSGGGTQYF
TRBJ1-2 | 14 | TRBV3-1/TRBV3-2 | CASSQGDGRYGYTF
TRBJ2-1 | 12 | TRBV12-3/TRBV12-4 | CASSLARDWQFF
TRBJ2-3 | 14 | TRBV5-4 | CASSLAGQTDTQYF
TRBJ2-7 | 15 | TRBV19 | CASSSGQRSSYEQYF
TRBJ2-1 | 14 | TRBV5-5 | CASSLGQSVNEQFF
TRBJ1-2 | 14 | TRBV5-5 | CASSLGAGSYGYTF
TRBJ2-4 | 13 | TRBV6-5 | CASSYDRKNIQYF
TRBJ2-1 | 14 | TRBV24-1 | CATSRASGGSEQFF
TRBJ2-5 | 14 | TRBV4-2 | CASSQVTGLETQYF
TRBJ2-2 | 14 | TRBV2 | CASAKAGVSGELFF
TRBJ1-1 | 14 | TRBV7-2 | CASSLSTGGTEAFF
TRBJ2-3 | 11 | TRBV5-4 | CASSEGDTQYF
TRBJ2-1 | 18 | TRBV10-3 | CAISEILGQGASYNEQFF
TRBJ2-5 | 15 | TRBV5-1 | CASSLFGTSQETQYF
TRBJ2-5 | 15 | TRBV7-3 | CASSLKRGGEETQYF
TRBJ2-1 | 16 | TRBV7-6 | CASSLSWPDRNNEQFF
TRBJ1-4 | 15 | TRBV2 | CASSFSGTPGEKLFF
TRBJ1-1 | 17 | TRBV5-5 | CASSRTGVPSMNTEAFF
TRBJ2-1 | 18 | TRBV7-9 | CASSPGLAGLSSYNEQFF
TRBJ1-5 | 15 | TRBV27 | CASRITTDSNQPQHF
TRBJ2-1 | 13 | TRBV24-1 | CATSDFRGNEQFF
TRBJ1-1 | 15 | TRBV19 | CASSPSVTLNTEAFF
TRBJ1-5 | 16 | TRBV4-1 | CASSHNLQGRNQPQHF
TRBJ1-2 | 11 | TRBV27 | CASSLMDGYTF
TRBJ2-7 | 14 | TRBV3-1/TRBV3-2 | CASSQADRGKEQYF
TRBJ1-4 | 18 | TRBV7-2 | CASSLEGVFRDRDEKLFF
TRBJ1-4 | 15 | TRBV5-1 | CASSFSGAPNEKLFF
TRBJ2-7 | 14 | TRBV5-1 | CASSLDPGSYEQYF
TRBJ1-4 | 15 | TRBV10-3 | CAIERKTKANEKLFF
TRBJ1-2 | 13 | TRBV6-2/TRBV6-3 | CASSAQGHWGYTF
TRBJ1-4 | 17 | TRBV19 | CASSIGRWGQTNEKLFF
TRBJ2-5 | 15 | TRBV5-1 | CASSLGTGQQETQYF